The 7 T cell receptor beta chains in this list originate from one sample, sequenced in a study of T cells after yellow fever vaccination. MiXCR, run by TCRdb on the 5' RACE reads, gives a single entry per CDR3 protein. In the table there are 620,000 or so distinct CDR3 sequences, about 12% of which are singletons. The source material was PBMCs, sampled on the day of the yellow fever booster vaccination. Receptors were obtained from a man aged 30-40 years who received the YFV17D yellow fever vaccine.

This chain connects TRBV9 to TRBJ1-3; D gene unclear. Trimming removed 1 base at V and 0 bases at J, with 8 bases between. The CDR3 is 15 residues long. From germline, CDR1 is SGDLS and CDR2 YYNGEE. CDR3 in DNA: TGTGCCAGCAGCGTACAGGTTAGCTCTGGAAACACCATATATTTT. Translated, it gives CASSVQVSSGNTIYF.

The CDR3: CASSISSVGTDTQYF. In DNA form, the CDR3 reads TGTGCCAGTAGTATTTCATCGGTGGGCACAGATACGCAGTATTTT. The chain carries TRBV19 and TRBJ2-3; D not resolved. Germline V gene lookup returns CDR1 LNHDA and CDR2 SQIVND (reference sequence). This CDR3 contains 15 residues. V was shortened by 3 bases and J by 1 base, with 11 bases between the two germline ends.

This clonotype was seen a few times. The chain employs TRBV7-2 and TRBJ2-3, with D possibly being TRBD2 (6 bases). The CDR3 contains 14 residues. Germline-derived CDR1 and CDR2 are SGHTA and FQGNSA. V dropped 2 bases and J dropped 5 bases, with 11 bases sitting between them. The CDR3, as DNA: TGTGCCAGCAGCTTACGGGACTCTAGAGATACGCAGTATTTT. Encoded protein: CASSLRDSRDTQYF.

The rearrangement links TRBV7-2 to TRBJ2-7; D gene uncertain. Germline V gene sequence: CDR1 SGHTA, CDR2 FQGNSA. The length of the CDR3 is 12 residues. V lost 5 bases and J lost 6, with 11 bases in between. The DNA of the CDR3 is TGTGCCAGCAGCCCTTGGTTGGGCGAGCAGTACTTC. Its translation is CASSPWLGEQYF. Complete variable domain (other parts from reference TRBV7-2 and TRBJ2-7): GAGVSQSPSNKVTEKGKDVELRCDPISGHTALYWYRQSLGQGLEFLIYFQGNSAPDKSGLPSDRFSAERTGGSVSTLTIQRTQQEDSAVYLCASSPWLGEQYFGPGTRLTVT.

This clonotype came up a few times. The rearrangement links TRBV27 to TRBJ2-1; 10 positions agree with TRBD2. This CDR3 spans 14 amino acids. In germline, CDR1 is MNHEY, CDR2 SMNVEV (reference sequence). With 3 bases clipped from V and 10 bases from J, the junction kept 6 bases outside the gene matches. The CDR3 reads CASSFVLAGEEQFF. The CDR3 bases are TGTGCCAGCAGTTTCGTCCTAGCGGGAGAGGAGCAGTTCTTC.

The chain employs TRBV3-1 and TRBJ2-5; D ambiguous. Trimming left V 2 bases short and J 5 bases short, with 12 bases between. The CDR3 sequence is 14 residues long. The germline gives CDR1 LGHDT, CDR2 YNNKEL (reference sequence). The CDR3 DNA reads TGTGCCAGCAGCCAAAGGCCCCCCCGGGAGACCCAGTACTTC. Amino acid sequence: CASSQRPPRETQYF.

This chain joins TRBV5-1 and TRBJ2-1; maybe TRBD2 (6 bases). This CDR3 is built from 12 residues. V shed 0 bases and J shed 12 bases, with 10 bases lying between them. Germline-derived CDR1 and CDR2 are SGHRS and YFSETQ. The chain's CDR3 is CASSLEPGGQFF. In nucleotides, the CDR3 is TGCGCCAGCAGCTTGGAACCCGGGGGGCAGTTCTTC.